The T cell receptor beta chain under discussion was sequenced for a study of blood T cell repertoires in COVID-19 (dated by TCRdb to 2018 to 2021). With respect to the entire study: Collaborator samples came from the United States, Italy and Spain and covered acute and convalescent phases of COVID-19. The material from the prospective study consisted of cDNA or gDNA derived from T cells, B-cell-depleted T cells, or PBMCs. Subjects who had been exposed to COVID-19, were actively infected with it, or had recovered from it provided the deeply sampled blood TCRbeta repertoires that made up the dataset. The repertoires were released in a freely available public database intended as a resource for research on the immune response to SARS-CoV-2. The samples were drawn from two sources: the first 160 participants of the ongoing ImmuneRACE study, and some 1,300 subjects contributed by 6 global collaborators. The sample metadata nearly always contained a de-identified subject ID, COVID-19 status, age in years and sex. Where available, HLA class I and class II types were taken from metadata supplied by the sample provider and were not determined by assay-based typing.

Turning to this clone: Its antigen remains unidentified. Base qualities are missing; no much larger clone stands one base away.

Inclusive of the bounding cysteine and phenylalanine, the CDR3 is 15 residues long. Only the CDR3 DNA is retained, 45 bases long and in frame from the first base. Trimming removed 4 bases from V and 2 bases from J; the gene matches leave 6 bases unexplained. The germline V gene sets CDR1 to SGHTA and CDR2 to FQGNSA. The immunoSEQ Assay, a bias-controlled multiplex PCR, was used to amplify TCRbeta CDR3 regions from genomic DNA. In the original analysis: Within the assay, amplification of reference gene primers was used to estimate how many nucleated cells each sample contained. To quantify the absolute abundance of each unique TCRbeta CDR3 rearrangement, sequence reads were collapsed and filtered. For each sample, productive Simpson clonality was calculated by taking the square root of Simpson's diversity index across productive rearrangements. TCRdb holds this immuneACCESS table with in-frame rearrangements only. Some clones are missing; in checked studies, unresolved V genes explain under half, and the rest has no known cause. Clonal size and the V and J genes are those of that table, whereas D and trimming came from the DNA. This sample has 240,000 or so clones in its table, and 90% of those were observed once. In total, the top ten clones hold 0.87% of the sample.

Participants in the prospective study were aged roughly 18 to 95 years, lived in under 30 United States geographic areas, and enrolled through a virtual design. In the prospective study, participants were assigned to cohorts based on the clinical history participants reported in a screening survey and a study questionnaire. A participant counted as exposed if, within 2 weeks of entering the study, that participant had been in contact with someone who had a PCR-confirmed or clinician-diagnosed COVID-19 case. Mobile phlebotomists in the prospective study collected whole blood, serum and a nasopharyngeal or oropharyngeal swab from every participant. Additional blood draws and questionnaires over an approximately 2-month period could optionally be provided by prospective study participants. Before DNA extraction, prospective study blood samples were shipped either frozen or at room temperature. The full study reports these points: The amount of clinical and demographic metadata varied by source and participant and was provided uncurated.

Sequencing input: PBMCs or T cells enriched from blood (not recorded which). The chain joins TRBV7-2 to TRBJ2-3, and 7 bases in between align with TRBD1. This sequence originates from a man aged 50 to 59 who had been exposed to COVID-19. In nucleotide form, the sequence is TGTGCCAGCAGCTCACAGGGGCGGAACACAGATACGCAGTATTTT. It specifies CASSSQGRNTDTQYF.